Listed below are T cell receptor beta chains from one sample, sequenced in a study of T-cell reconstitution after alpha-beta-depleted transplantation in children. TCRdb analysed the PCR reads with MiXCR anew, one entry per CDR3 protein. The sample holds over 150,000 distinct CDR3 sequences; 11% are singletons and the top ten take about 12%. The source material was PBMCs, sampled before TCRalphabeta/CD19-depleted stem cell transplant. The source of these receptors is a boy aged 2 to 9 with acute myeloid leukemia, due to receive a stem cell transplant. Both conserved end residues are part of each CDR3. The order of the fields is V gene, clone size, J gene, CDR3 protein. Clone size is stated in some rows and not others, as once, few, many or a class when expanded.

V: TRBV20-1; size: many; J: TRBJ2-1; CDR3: CSARPAGQGNNEQFF
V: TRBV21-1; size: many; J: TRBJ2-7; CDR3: CASSHDRAPYEQYF
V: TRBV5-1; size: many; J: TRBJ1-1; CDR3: CASSFSIGFGHQNTEAFF
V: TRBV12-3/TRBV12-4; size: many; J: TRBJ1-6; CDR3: CASSPREPDNSPLHF
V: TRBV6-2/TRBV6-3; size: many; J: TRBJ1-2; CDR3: CASSSGTGDGYTF
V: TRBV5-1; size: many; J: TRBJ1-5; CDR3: CASSLGTGKEQPQHF
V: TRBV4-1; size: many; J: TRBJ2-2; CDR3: CASSQGSGGTGELFF
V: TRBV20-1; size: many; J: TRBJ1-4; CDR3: CSAIRQGEKLFF
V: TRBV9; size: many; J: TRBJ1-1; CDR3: CASSGPGQGVHTEAFF
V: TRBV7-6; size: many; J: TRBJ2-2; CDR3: CASSQGLAPRYTGELFF
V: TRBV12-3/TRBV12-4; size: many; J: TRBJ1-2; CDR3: CASSLARLQGYTF
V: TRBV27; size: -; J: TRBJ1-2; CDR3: CASTPLPGQGIYGYTF
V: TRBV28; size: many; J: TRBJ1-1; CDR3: CASSLWWGANTEAFF
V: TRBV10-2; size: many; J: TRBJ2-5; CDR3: CASSDIQGGTETQYF
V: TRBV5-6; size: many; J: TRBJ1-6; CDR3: CASSLHGAGTSPLHF
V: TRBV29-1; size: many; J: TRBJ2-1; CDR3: CSVTDPSSYNEQFF
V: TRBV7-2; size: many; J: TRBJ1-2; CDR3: CATDRGPNYGYTF
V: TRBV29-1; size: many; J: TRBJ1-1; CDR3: CSVVGRGGAMNTEAFF
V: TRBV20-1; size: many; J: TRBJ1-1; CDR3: CSAVQRDRGIMNTEAFF
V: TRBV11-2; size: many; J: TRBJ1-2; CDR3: CASSGPGGTGYGYTF
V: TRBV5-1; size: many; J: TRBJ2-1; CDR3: CASSLPRGGSYNEQFF
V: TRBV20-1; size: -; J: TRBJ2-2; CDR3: CCARPSRGADRTGELFF
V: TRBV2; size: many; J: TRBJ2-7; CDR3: CASSDPSHGSYEQYF
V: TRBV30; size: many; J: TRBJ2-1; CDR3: CAGWTLTYNEQFF
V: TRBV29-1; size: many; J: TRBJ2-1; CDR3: CSVCLPGQRNEQFF
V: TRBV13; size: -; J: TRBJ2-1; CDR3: CASSVSGRVFEQFF
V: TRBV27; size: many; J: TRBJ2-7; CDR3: CASSLTGAYEQYF
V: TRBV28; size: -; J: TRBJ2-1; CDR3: CASGPGREQFF
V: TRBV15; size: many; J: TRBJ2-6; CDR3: CATSRDRGSGANVLTF
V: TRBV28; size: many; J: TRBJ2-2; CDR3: CASSLGPEREGQVSGELFF
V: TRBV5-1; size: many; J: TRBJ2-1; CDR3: CASSLMQSSYNEQFF
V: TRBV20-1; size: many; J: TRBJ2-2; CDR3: CSAGRTGELFF
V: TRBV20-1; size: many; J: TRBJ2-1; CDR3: CSARGFSYNEQFF
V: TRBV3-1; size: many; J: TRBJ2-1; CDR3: CASSPTTSSYNEQFF
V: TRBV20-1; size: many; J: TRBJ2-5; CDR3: CSARDAFLHSLSATQYF
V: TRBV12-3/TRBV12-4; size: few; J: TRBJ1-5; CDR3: CASSRTADSNQPQHF
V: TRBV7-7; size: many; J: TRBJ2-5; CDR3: CASSQGGTGEETQYF
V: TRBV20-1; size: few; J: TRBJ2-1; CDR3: CSAPQGGLAGGPSNEQFF
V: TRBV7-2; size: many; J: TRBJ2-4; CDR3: CASSLGGLADSKNIQYF
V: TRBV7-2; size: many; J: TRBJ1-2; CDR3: CASSLWVSGGYTF